The T cell receptor beta chain under discussion was sequenced for a study of cytomegalovirus exposure and HLA in healthy donors. Regarding the study as a whole: An ancestry cluster, one associated with Asian ancestry, reportedly showed fewer N-insertions than the approximately 660-donor mean in a later analysis. Per published reports, the classifier diagnosed cytomegalovirus status with high specificity and sensitivity. Across HLA loci, a later analysis found differing TCR association rates, with DRB1 most and HLA-C fewest.

PCR primers comprised 60 Vbeta and 13 Jbeta primers. Generated by immunoSEQ multiplex PCR, the TCRdb table keeps only in-frame clones and is missing some. This repertoire includes roughly 60,000 clones. As regards this clone: Its antigen is unknown.

J lost 7 bases, V lost 5 bases, and 6 bases had no gene match. Germline CDR1 is MDHEN and CDR2 is SYDVKM. CDR3 size: 13 residues. The sequence was obtained from a woman aged 18-29 years in good health and CMV-seronegative. What was sequenced was PBMCs. The rearrangement links TRBV28 to TRBJ1-2; 8 nucleotides match TRBD1. The CDR3 protein is CASSGGQDSGYTF. CDR3 sequence (DNA): TGTGCCAGCAGTGGGGGACAGGATAGTGGCTACACCTTC.